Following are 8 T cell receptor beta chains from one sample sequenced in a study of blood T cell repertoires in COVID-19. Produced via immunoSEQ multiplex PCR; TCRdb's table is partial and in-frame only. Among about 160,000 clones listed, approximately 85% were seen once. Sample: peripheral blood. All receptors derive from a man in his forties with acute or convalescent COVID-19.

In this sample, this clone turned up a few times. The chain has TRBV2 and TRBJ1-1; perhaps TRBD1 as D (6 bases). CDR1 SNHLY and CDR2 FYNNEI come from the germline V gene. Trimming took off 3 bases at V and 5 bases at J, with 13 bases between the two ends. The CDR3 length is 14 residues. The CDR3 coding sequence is TGTGCCAGCAGTGATGGTCGGGGGGCTACTGAAGCTTTCTTT. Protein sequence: CASSDGRGATEAFF.

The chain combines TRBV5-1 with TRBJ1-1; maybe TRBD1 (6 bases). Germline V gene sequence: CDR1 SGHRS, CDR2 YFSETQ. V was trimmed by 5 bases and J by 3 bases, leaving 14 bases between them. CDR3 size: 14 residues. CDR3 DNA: TGCGCCAGCAGGTTAGGACAGATGGACACTGAAGCTTTCTTT. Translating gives CASRLGQMDTEAFF.

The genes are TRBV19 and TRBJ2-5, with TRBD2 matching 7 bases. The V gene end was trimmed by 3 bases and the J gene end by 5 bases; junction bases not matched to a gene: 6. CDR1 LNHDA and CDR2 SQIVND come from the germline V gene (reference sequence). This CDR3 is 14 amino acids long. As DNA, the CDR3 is TGTGCCAGTAGTATTGGCGGGGGATGGGAGACCCAGTACTTC. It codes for CASSIGGGWETQYF.

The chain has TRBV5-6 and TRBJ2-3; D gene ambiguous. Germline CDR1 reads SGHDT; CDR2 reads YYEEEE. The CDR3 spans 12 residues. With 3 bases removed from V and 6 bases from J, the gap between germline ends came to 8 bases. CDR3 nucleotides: TGTGCCAGCAGCTCAACACAGGATACGCAGTATTTT. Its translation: CASSSTQDTQYF. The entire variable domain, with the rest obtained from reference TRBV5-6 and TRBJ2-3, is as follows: DAGVTQSPTHLIKTRGQQVTLRCSPKSGHDTVSWYQQALGQGPQFIFQYYEEEERQRGNFPDRFSGHQFPNYSSELNVNALLLGDSALYLCASSSTQDTQYFGPGTRLTVL.

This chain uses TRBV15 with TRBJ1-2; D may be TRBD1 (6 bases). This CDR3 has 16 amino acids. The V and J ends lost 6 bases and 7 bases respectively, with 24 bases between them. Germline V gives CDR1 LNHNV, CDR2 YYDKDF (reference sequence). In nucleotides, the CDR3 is TGTGCCACCAGTGCACTGTCGGGGGGCTATTGGCGTGGCTACACCTTC. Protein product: CATSALSGGYWRGYTF.

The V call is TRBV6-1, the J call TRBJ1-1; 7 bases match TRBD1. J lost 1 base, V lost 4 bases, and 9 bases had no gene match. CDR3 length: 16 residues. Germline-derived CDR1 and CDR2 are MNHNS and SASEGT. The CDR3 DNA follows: TGTGCCAGCAGTGGGACAGGTGATAAAGGGAACACTGAAGCTTTCTTT. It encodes CASSGTGDKGNTEAFF.

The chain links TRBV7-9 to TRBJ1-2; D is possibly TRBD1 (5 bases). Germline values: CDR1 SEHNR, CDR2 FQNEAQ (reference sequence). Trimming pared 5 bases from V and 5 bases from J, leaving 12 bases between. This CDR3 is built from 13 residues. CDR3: CASSPRTQYGYTF. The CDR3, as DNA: TGTGCCAGCAGCCCACGGACACAGTATGGCTACACCTTC.

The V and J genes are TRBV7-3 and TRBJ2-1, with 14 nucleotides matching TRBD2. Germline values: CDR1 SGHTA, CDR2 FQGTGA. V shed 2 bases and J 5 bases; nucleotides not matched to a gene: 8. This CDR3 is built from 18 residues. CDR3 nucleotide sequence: TGTGCCAGCAGCTTAGTTGGGACTAGCGGGGGCCGGAACAATGAGCAGTTCTTC. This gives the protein CASSLVGTSGGRNNEQFF. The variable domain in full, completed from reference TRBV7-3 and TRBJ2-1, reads GAGVSQTPSNKVTEKGKYVELRCDPISGHTALYWYRQSLGQGPEFLIYFQGTGAADDSGLPNDRFFAVRPEGSVSTLKIQRTERGDSAVYLCASSLVGTSGGRNNEQFFGPGTRLTVL.